This T cell receptor beta chain derives from a study of blood T cell repertoires in COVID-19. Study overall: From the United States, Italy and Spain came samples of acute and convalescent COVID-19.

Germline CDR1 is SGHRS and CDR2 is YFSETQ. The CDR3 consists of 14 residues. Trimming took off 4 bases at V and 0 bases at J, with 10 bases between the two ends. In the source study's methods: Reference gene primer amplification yielded estimated nucleated cell counts. This table comes from immunoSEQ multiplex PCR, and its TCRdb copy is limited to in-frame clones, with some not included. For V, J and clone size, that table is used; D and trimming come from the DNA. The data contain 200,000 to 300,000 clones, approximately 89% of them singletons. The participants were between roughly 18 and 100 years old and came from some 23 US areas. Allocation to cohorts depended on clinical history reported by the participants.

This sequence was found in a woman aged 40 to 50 with acute COVID-19. The sequenced material came from PBMCs or T cells enriched from blood (not recorded which). The V call is TRBV5-1, the J call TRBJ1-1; D remains unclear. The chain's CDR3 is CASSPLNMNTEAFF. CDR3 nucleotides: TGCGCCAGCAGCCCTCTTAACATGAACACTGAAGCTTTCTTT.